This TCR beta chain is from a study of blood T cell repertoires in COVID-19. At the level of the study: The origin of the acute and convalescent COVID-19 samples was the United States, Italy and Spain. Sources were T cells, B-cell-depleted T cells, or PBMCs; the material itself was cDNA or gDNA.

Germline CDR1 reads LGHNT; CDR2 reads FRNRAP. The CDR3 has 16 residues. Unmatched junction bases numbered 6, after V lost 2 bases and J lost 0 bases. Source study methods: The authors estimated nucleated cell counts from reference gene primer amplification. Measured with immunoSEQ multiplex PCR; TCRdb has only the in-frame clones, and not every one. The V and J calls and clone size come from that table; D and trimming were worked out from the DNA. The data show nearly 350,000 clones, with roughly 89% seen just once and roughly 3.5% held by the top ten. This TCR was recovered from a woman aged 18 to 35 who had recovered from COVID-19. Sequencing input: peripheral blood. The rearrangement joins TRBV12-5 to TRBJ1-2; TRBD1 matches at 7 bases. The CDR3 reads CASGLLPGTANYGYTF. The CDR3 DNA follows: TGTGCTAGTGGTTTGTTACCGGGGACAGCTAACTATGGCTACACCTTC.